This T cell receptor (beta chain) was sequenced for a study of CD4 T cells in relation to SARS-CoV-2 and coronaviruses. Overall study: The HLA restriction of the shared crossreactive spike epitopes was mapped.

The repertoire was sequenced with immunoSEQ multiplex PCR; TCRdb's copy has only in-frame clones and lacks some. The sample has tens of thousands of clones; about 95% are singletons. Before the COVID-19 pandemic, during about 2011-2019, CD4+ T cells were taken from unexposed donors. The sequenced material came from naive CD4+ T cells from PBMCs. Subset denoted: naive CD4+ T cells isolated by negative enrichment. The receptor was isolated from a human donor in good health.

The CDR3 DNA follows: TGTGCCAGCAGCCAAGAAACGGGGACTCCCCCCTACAATGAGCAGTTCTTC. Protein: CASSQETGTPPYNEQFF. This chain joins TRBV4-2 and TRBJ2-1; possible D gene TRBD2, 6 bases. The V gene's germline CDR1 is LGHNA and CDR2 YNFKEQ. The CDR3 length is 17 residues. Trimming took off 0 bases at V and 2 bases at J, with 14 bases between the two ends.